The 7 T cell receptor beta chains listed next were all sequenced from one sample in a study of T-cell reconstitution after alpha-beta-depleted transplantation in children (TCRdb year 2016). Libraries were made using PCR. TCRdb shows the sequencer as Illumina HiSeq 2500. To normalize quantification of the TCRbeta repertoire, the TCR libraries were built with molecular barcoding that relied on unique molecular identifiers. TCRdb reran the public reads through fastp at Q25 and MiXCR, keeping productive beta chains. Each entry is one CDR3 protein sequence, shown with its most common DNA and genes. This sample has 300,000 to 400,000 distinct CDR3 sequences in its table, and 15% to 20% of those were observed once. The ten top clones hold approximately 38% of the sample. What the treatment or condition label conveys for this sample: allogeneic hematopoietic cell transplantation with graft depleted of TCRalphabeta T cells and CD19 B cells.

The sequenced sample was PBMCs, mostly from graft donor cells, obtained 360 days after TCRalphabeta/CD19-depleted stem cell transplant. The receptor source for this set is a male patient between 2 and 9 years old who had a stem cell transplant for acute lymphoblastic leukemia, so the T cells may come from the graft donor.

The genes are TRBV4-2 and TRBJ2-1; the match to TRBD2 covers 8 bases. CDR3 length equals 17 residues. After removal of 5 bases from V and 4 bases from J, the junction contained 13 bases not matched to a gene. Germline CDR1 and CDR2: LGHNA and YNFKEQ. CDR3 residues: CASSGQGLAGFYNEQFF. The CDR3 nucleotides are TGTGCCAGCAGCGGCCAGGGGTTAGCGGGATTTTACAATGAGCAGTTCTTC.

This clonotype has only a few counts. The chain employs TRBV5-4 and TRBJ2-7; D is uncertain. V lost 5 bases and J lost 3, with 12 bases in between. The CDR3 totals 13 residues. The germline gives CDR1 SGHNT, CDR2 YYREEE (reference sequence). The CDR3 spells CASSRERGYEQYF. CDR3 sequence (DNA): TGTGCCAGCAGTCGCGAGCGTGGCTACGAGCAGTACTTC.

The table lists this clonotype with a few counts. The chain joins TRBV6-1 to TRBJ2-1; maybe TRBD1 (6 bases). CDR3 size: 15 residues. Trimming shortened V by 6 bases and J by 4 bases, and 16 bases separated the two germline ends. Germline V gives CDR1 MNHNS, CDR2 SASEGT. CDR3 nucleotide sequence: TGTGCCAGCAGCGCGGACAGACTCCTTTACAATGAGCAGTTCTTC. The encoded protein is CASSADRLLYNEQFF.

This clonotype has more than one count but fewer than ten. V is TRBV20-1 and J is TRBJ2-7, with D maybe TRBD1 (6 bases). The CDR3 contains 14 residues. V shed 1 base and J shed 4 bases, with 14 bases lying between them. Germline CDR1 and CDR2: DFQATT and SNEGSKA (reference sequence). CDR3 region: CSARGTGQLYEQYF. The DNA of the CDR3 is TGCAGTGCTAGAGGAACCGGACAGTTGTACGAGCAGTACTTC.

The chain joins TRBV6-5 to TRBJ2-7, with D tentatively TRBD1 (5 bases). Germline-derived CDR1 and CDR2 are MNHEY and SVGAGI. The CDR3 runs to 14 residues. With 2 bases removed from V and 6 bases from J, the gap between germline ends came to 14 bases. The CDR3 reads CASSYRGPRTEQYF. CDR3 DNA sequence: TGTGCCAGCAGTTACAGGGGCCCGCGGACCGAGCAGTACTTC.

This clonotype was counted between two and nine times. This chain links TRBV5-1 with TRBJ1-5; D perhaps matches TRBD1 (6 bases). With 4 bases removed from V and 2 bases from J, the gap between germline ends came to 13 bases. Germline V gene sequence: CDR1 SGHRS, CDR2 YFSETQ. This CDR3 has 15 amino acids. The CDR3 DNA is TGCGCCAGCAGCACCTCAGGGGAGGGCAATCAGCCCCAGCATTTT. Residues: CASSTSGEGNQPQHF.

The chain uses TRBV21-1 and TRBJ2-5; TRBD1, as called in the table, went unchecked against the DNA. TRBV21-1 has pseudogene status. CDR3 length equals 20 residues. In DNA, the CDR3 is TGTGCCAGCAGCAACCGCCCGTGCTGGTGTGACAGGGGGAAAGTAGAGACCCAGTACTTC. Translated: CASSNRPCWCDRGKVETQYF.